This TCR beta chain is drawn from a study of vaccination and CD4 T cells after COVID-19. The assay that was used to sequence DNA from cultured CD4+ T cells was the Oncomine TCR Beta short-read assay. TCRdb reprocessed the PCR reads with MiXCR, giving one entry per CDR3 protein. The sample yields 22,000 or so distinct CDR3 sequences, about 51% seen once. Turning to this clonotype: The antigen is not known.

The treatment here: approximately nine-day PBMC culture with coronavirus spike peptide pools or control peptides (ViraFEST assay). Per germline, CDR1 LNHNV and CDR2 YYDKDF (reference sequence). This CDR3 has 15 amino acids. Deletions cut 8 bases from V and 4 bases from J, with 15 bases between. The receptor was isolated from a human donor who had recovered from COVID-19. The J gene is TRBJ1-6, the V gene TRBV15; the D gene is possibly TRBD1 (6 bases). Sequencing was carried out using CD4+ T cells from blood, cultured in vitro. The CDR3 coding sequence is TGTGCCACCGCGGTACAGGGTACTTATAATTCACCCCTCCACTTT. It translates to CATAVQGTYNSPLHF.